This T cell receptor (beta chain) stems from a study of cytomegalovirus exposure and HLA in healthy donors. As to this clone: Its matching antigen is unknown.

Study results and limitations: Using the classifier, cytomegalovirus status was reportedly diagnosed with high specificity and sensitivity. The authors judged a highly shared variant cluster likely a sequencing artifact. Specificity for CMV antigens was confirmed in vitro for a few of the CMV-associated chains. The listing of 150 to 200 TCR beta chains classed them as cytomegalovirus-associated.

Germline V lookup: CDR1 SGHNT, CDR2 YYREEE (reference sequence). Trimming removed 3 bases from V and 2 bases from J; junction bases left unmatched: 13. CDR3 size: 19 residues. Both 60 Vbeta primers and 13 Jbeta primers went into the PCR. Assay used: immunoSEQ multiplex PCR; TCRdb lists only in-frame clones, some missing. The sample lists approximately 140,000 clones, roughly 63% occurring once. What was sequenced was PBMCs. V usage is TRBV5-4 and J usage is TRBJ2-7; TRBD2 aligns across 14 bases. This clonotype originated in a woman in her sixties or seventies in good health and CMV-seropositive. The CDR3 sequence: CASSSPPGLAGAVAYEQYF. The CDR3 DNA follows: TGTGCCAGCAGCTCCCCTCCGGGACTAGCGGGGGCGGTAGCCTACGAGCAGTACTTC.